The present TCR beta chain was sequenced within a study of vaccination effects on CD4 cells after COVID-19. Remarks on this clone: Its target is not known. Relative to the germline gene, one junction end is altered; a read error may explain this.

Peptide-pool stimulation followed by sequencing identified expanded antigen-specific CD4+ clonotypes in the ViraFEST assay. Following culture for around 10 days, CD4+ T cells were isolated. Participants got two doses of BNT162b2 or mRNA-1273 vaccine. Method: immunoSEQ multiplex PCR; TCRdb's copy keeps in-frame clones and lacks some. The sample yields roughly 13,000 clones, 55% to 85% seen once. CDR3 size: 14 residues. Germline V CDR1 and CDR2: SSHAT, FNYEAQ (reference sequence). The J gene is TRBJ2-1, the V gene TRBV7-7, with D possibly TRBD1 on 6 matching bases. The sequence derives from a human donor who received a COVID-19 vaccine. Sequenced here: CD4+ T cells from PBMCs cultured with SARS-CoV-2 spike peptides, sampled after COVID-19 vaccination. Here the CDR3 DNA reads TGTGCTAGCAGCACTGGACAGACCTACAATGAGCAGTTCTTC. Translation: CASSTGQTYNEQFF.